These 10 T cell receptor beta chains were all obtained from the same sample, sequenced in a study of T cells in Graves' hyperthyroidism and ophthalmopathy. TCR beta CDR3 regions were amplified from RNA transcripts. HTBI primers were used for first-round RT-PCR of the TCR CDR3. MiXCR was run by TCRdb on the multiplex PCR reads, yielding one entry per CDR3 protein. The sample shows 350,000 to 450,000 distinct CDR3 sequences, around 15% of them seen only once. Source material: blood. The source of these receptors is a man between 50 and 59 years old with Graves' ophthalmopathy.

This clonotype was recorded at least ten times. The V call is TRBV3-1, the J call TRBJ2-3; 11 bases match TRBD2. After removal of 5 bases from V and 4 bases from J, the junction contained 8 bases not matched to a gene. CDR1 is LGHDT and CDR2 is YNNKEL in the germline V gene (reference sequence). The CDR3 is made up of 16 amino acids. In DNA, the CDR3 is TGTGCCAGCAGCGAGAATAGCGGGAGGGTTGCAGATACGCAGTATTTT. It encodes CASSENSGRVADTQYF.

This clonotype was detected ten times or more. Here the CDR3 reads CSARGELGSSYNEQFF. As DNA, the CDR3 is TGCAGTGCTAGGGGCGAACTGGGCAGCTCCTACAATGAGCAGTTCTTC. This sequence joins TRBV20-1 and TRBJ2-1; D unresolved. The V end lost 3 bases, the J end lost 0 bases, and 15 bases lay between the germline ends. Germline CDR1 reads DFQATT; CDR2 reads SNEGSKA (reference sequence). The CDR3 runs 16 residues.

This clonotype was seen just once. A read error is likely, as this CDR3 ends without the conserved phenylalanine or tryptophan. The CDR3 protein is CASSPQVSSYNEQFL. The DNA for the CDR3 is TGTGCCAGCAGTCCTCAGGTGAGCTCCTACAATGAGCAGTTCCTC. The genes are TRBV27 and TRBJ2-1; D is undetermined. Trimming took off 5 bases at V and 0 bases at J, with 11 bases between the two ends. Per the germline V gene, CDR1 is MNHEY and CDR2 is SMNVEV (reference sequence). The CDR3 has 15 residues.

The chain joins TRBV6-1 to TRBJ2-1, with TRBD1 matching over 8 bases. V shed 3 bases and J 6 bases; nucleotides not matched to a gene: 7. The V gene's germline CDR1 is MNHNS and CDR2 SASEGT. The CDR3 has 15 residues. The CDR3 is CASSEIRGRSNEQFF. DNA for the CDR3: TGTGCCAGCAGTGAGATCAGGGGGCGGTCCAATGAGCAGTTCTTC.

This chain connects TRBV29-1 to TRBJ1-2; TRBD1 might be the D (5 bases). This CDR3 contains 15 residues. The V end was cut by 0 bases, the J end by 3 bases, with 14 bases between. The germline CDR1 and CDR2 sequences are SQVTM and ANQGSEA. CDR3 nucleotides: TGCAGCGTTGAAGATCTTGGGCAGGGCGACTATGGCTACACCTTC. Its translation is CSVEDLGQGDYGYTF.

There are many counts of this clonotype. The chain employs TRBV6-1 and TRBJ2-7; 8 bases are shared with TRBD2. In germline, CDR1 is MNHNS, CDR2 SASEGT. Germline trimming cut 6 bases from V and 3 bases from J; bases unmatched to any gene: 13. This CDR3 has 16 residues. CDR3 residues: CASRPSGVSGIYEQYF. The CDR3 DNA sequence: TGTGCCAGCAGGCCCTCGGGGGTTAGCGGGATCTACGAGCAGTACTTC.

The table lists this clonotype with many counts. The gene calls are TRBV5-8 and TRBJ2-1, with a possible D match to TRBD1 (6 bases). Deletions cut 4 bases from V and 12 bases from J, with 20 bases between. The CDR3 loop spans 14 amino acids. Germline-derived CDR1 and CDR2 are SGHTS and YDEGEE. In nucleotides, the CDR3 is TGTGCCAGCAGCCATCCTAGGACAGTCAGGGGGCAGTTCTTC. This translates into CASSHPRTVRGQFF.

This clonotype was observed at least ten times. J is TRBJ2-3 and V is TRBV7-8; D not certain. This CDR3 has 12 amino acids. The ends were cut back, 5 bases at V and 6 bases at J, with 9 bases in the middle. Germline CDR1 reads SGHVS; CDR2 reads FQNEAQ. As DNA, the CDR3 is TGTGCCAGCAGCCCACCTGGCGATACGCAGTATTTT. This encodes CASSPPGDTQYF.

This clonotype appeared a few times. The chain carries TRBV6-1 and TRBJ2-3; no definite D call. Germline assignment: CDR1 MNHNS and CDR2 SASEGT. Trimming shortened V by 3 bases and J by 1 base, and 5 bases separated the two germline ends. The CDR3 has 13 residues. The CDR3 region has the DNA TGTGCCAGCAGTGACGGCGGCACAGATACGCAGTATTTT. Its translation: CASSDGGTDTQYF.

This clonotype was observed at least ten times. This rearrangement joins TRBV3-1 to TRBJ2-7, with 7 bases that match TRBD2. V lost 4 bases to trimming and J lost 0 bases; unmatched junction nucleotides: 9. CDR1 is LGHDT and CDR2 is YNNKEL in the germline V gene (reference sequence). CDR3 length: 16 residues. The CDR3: CASSPRGAGSSYEQYF. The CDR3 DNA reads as TGTGCCAGCAGCCCCCGAGGAGCGGGGAGCTCCTACGAGCAGTACTTC.